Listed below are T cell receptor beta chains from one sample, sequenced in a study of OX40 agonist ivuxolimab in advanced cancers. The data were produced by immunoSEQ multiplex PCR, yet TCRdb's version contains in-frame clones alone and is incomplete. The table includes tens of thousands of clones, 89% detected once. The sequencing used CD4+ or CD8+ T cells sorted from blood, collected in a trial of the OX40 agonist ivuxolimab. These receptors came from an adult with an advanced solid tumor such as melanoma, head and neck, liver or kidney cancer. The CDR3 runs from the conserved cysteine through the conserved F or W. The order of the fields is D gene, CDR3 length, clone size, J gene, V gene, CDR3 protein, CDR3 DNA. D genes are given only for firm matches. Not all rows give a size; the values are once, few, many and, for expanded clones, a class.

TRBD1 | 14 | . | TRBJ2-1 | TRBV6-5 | CASSPGQNDNEQFF | TGTGCCAGCAGTCCGGGACAGAATGACAATGAGCAGTTCTTC
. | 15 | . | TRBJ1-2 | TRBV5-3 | CASSFFGGADYGYTF | TGTGCCAGCAGCTTTTTCGGGGGCGCGGACTATGGCTACACCTTC
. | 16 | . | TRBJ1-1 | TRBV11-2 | CASSPIQSGGNTEAFF | TGTGCCAGCAGCCCCATTCAATCCGGGGGAAACACTGAAGCTTTCTTT
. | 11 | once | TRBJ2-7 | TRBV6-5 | CASGLSYEQYF | TGTGCCAGCGGCCTCTCCTACGAGCAGTACTTC
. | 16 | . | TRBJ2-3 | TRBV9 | CASSVDQGRGTDTQYF | TGTGCCAGCAGCGTCGATCAGGGTAGGGGCACAGATACGCAGTATTTT
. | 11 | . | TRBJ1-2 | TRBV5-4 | CASSFGGGYTF | TGTGCCAGCAGCTTTGGGGGTGGCTACACCTTC
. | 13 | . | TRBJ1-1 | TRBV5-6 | CASSWLLNTEAFF | TGTGCCAGCAGCTGGTTACTGAACACTGAAGCTTTCTTT
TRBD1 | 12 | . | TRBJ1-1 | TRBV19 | CASTVPGGEAFF | TGTGCCAGTACCGTTCCAGGGGGTGAAGCTTTCTTT
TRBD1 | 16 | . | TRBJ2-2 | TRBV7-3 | CASRSPGQGDTGELFF | TGTGCCAGCAGGTCCCCGGGACAGGGCGACACCGGGGAGCTGTTTTTT
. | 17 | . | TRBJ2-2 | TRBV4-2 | CASSHEALAVPPGELFF | TGTGCCAGCAGCCACGAGGCACTAGCAGTTCCTCCCGGGGAGCTGTTTTTT
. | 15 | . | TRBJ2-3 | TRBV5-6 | CASSPGTASTDTQYF | TGTGCCAGCAGCCCTGGGACGGCTAGCACAGATACGCAGTATTTT
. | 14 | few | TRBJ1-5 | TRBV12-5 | CASGPTGPTQPQHF | TGTGCTAGTGGCCCTACAGGGCCCACTCAGCCCCAGCATTTT
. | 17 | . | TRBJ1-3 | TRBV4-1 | CASSQVVTGWSGNTIYF | TGCGCCAGCAGCCAAGTCGTGACAGGCTGGTCTGGAAACACCATATATTTT
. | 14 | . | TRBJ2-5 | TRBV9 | CASSIGTSQETQYF | TGTGCCAGCAGCATCGGGACATCTCAAGAGACCCAGTACTTC
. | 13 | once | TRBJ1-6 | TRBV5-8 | CASSPYTNSPLHF | TGTGCCAGCAGCCCCTACACGAATTCACCCCTCCACTTT
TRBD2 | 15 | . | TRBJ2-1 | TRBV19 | CASSINPSGGREQFF | TGTGCCAGTAGTATAAATCCTAGCGGGGGGCGCGAGCAGTTCTTC
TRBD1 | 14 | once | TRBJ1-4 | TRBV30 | CAWSAGQGHEKLFF | TGTGCCTGGAGTGCGGGACAGGGTCATGAAAAACTGTTTTTT
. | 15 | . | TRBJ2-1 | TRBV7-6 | CASSSDGGAPNEQFF | TGTGCCAGCAGTTCCGATGGGGGGGCCCCCAATGAGCAGTTCTTC
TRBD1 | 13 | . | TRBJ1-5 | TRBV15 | CATGGTGNQPQHF | TGTGCCACCGGTGGGACAGGCAATCAGCCCCAGCATTTT
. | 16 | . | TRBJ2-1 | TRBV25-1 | CASSEYLLGSYNEQFF | TGTGCCAGCAGTGAATATCTCTTGGGTTCCTACAATGAGCAGTTCTTC
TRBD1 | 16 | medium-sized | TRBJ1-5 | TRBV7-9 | CASSEGTGSGNQPQHF | TGTGCCAGCAGCGAAGGGACAGGGTCCGGTAATCAGCCCCAGCATTTT
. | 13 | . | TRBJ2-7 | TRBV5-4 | CASSPGSSYEQYF | TGTGCCAGCAGCCCAGGGAGCTCCTACGAGCAGTACTTC
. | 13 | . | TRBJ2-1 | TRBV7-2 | CASSLPPSNEQFF | TGTGCCAGCAGCCTCCCACCAAGCAATGAGCAGTTCTTC
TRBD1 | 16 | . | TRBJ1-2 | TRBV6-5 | CASSYSRRGPNYGYTF | TGTGCCAGCAGTTACTCAAGGAGGGGGCCTAACTATGGCTACACCTTC
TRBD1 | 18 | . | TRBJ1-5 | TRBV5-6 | CASSRLTRGTGPWQPQHF | TGTGCCAGCAGCCGCCTGACTAGAGGGACAGGTCCCTGGCAGCCCCAGCATTTT
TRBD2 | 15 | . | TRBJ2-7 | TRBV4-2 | CASSQETGGTREQYF | TGTGCCAGCAGCCAAGAGACGGGAGGGACTAGGGAGCAGTACTTC
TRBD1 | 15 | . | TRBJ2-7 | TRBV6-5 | CASSYRQGRPYEQYF | TGTGCCAGCAGTTACAGACAGGGCCGCCCCTACGAGCAGTACTTC
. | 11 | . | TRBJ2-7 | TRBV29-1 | CSAHRDYEQYF | TGCAGCGCCCACAGGGACTACGAGCAGTACTTC
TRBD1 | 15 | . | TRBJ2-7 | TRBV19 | CASSLGTGPSYEQYF | TGTGCCAGTAGCTTGGGGACAGGGCCGTCCTACGAGCAGTACTTC
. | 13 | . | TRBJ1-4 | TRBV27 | CASSQNRPEKLFF | TGTGCCAGCAGTCAAAACCGGCCTGAAAAACTGTTTTTT
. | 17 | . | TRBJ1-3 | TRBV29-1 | CSVRGGADPTVGNTIYF | TGCAGCGTCCGAGGAGGAGCAGACCCTACGGTGGGAAACACCATATATTTT
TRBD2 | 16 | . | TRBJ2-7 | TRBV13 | CASSERLAGGGDEQYF | TGTGCCAGCAGTGAGCGACTAGCGGGAGGGGGGGACGAGCAGTACTTC
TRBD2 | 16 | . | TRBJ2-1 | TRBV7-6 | CASSLVAGNPPDEQFF | TGTGCCAGCAGCTTAGTAGCGGGGAATCCTCCGGATGAGCAGTTCTTC
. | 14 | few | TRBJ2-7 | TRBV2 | CASTDSLSSYEQYF | TGTGCCAGCACGGACTCTCTAAGCTCCTACGAGCAGTACTTC
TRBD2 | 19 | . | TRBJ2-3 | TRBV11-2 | CASNFPRSSGAHFTDTQYF | TGTGCCAGCAACTTCCCTAGGTCTAGCGGGGCCCATTTCACAGATACGCAGTATTTT
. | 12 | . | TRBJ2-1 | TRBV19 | CASSIRFGEQFF | TGTGCCAGTAGTATTCGCTTTGGGGAGCAGTTCTTC
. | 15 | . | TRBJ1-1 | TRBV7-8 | CASSVRPVRNTEAFF | TGTGCCAGCAGCGTGAGACCTGTCAGGAACACTGAAGCTTTCTTT
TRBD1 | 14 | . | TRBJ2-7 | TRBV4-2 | CASSQPDRDNEQYF | TGTGCCAGCAGCCAGCCGGACAGGGACAACGAGCAGTACTTC
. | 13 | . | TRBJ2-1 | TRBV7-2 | CASSFNSYNEQFF | TGTGCCAGCAGCTTCAACTCCTACAATGAGCAGTTCTTC
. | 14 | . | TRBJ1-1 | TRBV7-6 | CASSLETRNTEAFF | TGTGCCAGCAGCTTAGAAACACGGAACACTGAAGCTTTCTTT
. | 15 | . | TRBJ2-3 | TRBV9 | CASSVEGGNSDTQYF | TGTGCCAGCAGCGTAGAGGGGGGGAACTCGGATACGCAGTATTTT
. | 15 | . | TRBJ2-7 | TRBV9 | CASSVRGGEVYEQYF | TGTGCCAGCAGCGTTCGAGGGGGAGAGGTATACGAGCAGTACTTC
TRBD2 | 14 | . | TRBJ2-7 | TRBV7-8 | CASSPRGSGGEQYF | TGTGCCAGCAGCCCTCGGGGTTCGGGAGGCGAGCAGTACTTC
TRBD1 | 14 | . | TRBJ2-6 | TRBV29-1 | CSVGTGVGANVLTF | TGCAGCGTTGGGACAGGGGTAGGGGCCAACGTCCTGACTTTC
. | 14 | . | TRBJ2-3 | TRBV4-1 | CASSQETETDTQYF | TGCGCCAGCAGCCAAGAAACAGAAACAGATACGCAGTATTTT
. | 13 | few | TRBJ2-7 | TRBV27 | CASSAGSRNEQYF | TGTGCCAGCAGTGCAGGGTCAAGGAACGAGCAGTACTTC
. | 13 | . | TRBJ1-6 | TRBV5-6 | CASSLGGGSPLHF | TGTGCCAGCAGCCTAGGGGGGGGCTCACCCCTCCACTTT
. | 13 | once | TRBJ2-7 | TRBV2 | CASSLQPIYEQYF | TGTGCCAGCAGCTTACAGCCCATTTACGAGCAGTACTTC
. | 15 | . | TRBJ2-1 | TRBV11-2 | CASRRVGSSYNEQFF | TGTGCCAGCAGGCGAGTAGGGAGCTCCTACAATGAGCAGTTCTTC
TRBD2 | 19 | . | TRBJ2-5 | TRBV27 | CASRPQPGLAGGYQETQYF | TGTGCCAGCAGACCTCAACCGGGACTAGCGGGTGGGTACCAAGAGACCCAGTACTTC
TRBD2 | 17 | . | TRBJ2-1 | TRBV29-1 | CSVEGVSGRAGRDEQFF | TGCAGCGTTGAAGGCGTTAGCGGGAGGGCAGGTCGTGATGAGCAGTTCTTC
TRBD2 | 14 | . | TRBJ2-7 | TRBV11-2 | CASSLGGSSYEQYF | TGTGCCAGCAGCTTGGGCGGGAGCTCCTACGAGCAGTACTTC
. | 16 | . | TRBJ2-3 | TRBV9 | CASSVDSRGYTDTQYF | TGTGCCAGCAGCGTAGATTCGCGGGGCTACACAGATACGCAGTATTTT
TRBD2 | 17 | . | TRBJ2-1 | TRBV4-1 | CASSRGTSGVSYNEQFF | TGCGCCAGCAGCCGGGGGACTAGCGGGGTTTCCTACAATGAGCAGTTCTTC
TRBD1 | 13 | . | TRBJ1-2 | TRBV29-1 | CSVEAGGQWGYTF | TGCAGCGTTGAAGCGGGGGGACAGTGGGGCTACACCTTC
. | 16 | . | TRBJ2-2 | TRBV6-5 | CASSYVLGAETGELFF | TGTGCCAGCAGTTACGTCTTAGGGGCGGAAACCGGGGAGCTGTTTTTT
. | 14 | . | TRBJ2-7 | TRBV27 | CASSLAGSSYEQYF | TGTGCCAGCAGTTTGGCCGGGAGCTCCTACGAGCAGTACTTC